These 5 T cell receptor beta chains were sequenced from one sample in a study of blood T cell repertoires in COVID-19. Using immunoSEQ multiplex PCR, the repertoire was profiled, and TCRdb retains in-frame clones only, with some absent. This table holds 90,000 to 110,000 clones, approximately 80% found once. Sequenced sample: peripheral blood. These receptors came from a woman older than 75 with acute or convalescent COVID-19.

The V gene is TRBV12-3 or TRBV12-4, the J gene TRBJ1-5; 8 bases are shared with TRBD1. The CDR3 totals 13 residues. V trimming: 5 bases; J trimming: 6 bases; junction bases outside the gene matches: 3. The CDR3 DNA reads as TGTGCCAGCAGTGATCAGGGGGCTCAGCCCCAGCATTTT. It encodes CASSDQGAQPQHF.

The J gene is TRBJ2-5, the V gene TRBV2, with 9 bases that match TRBD1. The trim removed 5 bases at V and 3 bases at J, leaving 1 base unmatched. The CDR3 is made up of 13 amino acids. Germline CDR1 and CDR2: SNHLY and FYNNEI. The CDR3 coding sequence is TGTGCCAGCAGTCGACAGGGGGAAGAGACCCAGTACTTC. Its protein product is CASSRQGEETQYF. Supplemented by reference TRBV2 and TRBJ2-5, the full variable domain reads EPEVTQTPSHQVTQMGQEVILRCVPISNHLYFYWYRQILGQKVEFLVSFYNNEISEKSEIFDDQFSVERPDGSNFTLKIRSTKLEDSAMYFCASSRQGEETQYFGPGTRLLVL.

The J gene is TRBJ2-2, the V gene TRBV11-3; possible D gene TRBD1, 5 bases. This CDR3 has 15 amino acids. Germline values: CDR1 SGHNT, CDR2 YENEEA. V lost 3 bases and J 4 bases, leaving 12 bases between the germline ends. The chain's CDR3 is CASSFRQFFTGELFF. The DNA for the CDR3 is TGTGCCAGCAGCTTCCGACAGTTTTTCACCGGGGAGCTGTTTTTT.

This chain connects TRBV11-3 to TRBJ2-1; weak D call: TRBD2 (5 bases). Germline V gene lookup returns CDR1 SGHNT and CDR2 YENEEA. V was pared by 5 bases and J by 2 bases, with 16 bases between. The CDR3 length is 16 residues. CDR3 in amino acids: CASSLISGFAYNEQFF. The CDR3 DNA reads TGTGCCAGCAGCCTAATAAGCGGATTTGCCTACAATGAGCAGTTCTTC.

This chain joins TRBV5-5 and TRBJ2-6; TRBD1 matches at 7 bases. Germline lookup yields CDR1 SGHKS and CDR2 YYEKEE (reference sequence). CDR3 length: 18 amino acids. J was trimmed by 0 bases and V by 1 base; bases with no gene match: 7. The CDR3 spells CASSLTIQGSSGANVLTF. The CDR3 region has the DNA TGTGCCAGCAGCTTGACGATACAGGGGAGCTCTGGGGCCAACGTCCTGACTTTC.